These 3 T cell receptor beta chains were all obtained from the same sample, sequenced in a study of cytomegalovirus exposure and HLA in healthy donors. The PCR ran on 60 Vbeta and 13 Jbeta primers. Only in-frame clones appear in the TCRdb table, and some are missing; sequencing was by immunoSEQ multiplex PCR. Counted here are 150,000 to 200,000 clones, 70% to 80% occurring once; the ten biggest clones make up approximately 15%. Sequenced input: PBMCs. The receptors shown here come from a woman aged 40 to 50 in good health and CMV-seronegative.

The J gene is TRBJ2-5, the V gene TRBV6-6, with TRBD1 matching 7 bases. The CDR3 contains 13 residues. Unmatched junction bases numbered 4, after V lost 6 bases and J lost 3 bases. Germline CDR1 is MNHNY and CDR2 is SVGAGI (reference sequence). The CDR3 nucleotides read TGTGCCAGCAGGTCCGGGACAGAAGAGACCCAGTACTTC. Translation: CASRSGTEETQYF.

A few counts support this clone. This chain uses TRBV19 with TRBJ2-1; 7 bases match TRBD1. CDR3 length: 16 amino acids. Germline CDR1 and CDR2: LNHDA and SQIVND (reference sequence). J gave up 2 bases and V 6 bases, and 10 bases lay outside the gene matches. The CDR3 DNA follows: TGTGCCAGTAGCATGTCCCGGGACAGAACCTACAATGAGCAGTTCTTC. Translating it yields CASSMSRDRTYNEQFF.

This sequence joins TRBV1 and TRBJ2-7; TRBD2 is taken as the D call from the table, unchecked against the DNA. TRBV1 is shown as a pseudogene. This CDR3 has 16 amino acids. The CDR3 DNA reads as TGCACCAGCAGCCAAGCGTCGCTAGCGGGGGTCCACGAGCAGTACTTC. It specifies CTSSQASLAGVHEQYF.